The rows below give T cell receptor beta chains drawn from one sample of a study of blood T cells in healthy people across ages. In TCRdb, the 5' RACE reads were re-called with MiXCR into one record per CDR3 protein. The table lists approximately 490,000 distinct CDR3 sequences, more than 20% of them singletons. This same sample was also taken into another study, of T cells of mothers and their children.

Sequencing was carried out using blood. The source is a boy younger than 18 in good health. Each CDR3 is given with its conserved first and last residue. A D gene is named only where the DNA matches it firmly. Clone size appears in some rows only: once, few, many, or a class for an expanded clone.

.,.,TRBJ2-7,TRBV29-1,TGCAGCGTTGAAGATCAGGCAGGAGCCTACGAGCAGTACTTC,CSVEDQAGAYEQYF
.,many,TRBJ2-2,TRBV6-4,TGTGCCAGCAGTGACGCCCTAGGGGGCACCGGGGAGCTGTTTTTT,CASSDALGGTGELFF
.,.,TRBJ2-7,TRBV25-1,TGTGCCAGCAGTGACTGGGCAGCCGGCTCCTACGAGCAGTACTTC,CASSDWAAGSYEQYF
.,few,TRBJ2-5,TRBV20-1,TGCAGTGCTAGAAATTCGTTTAGTGCGGCTGAAGTGGAGACCCAGTACTTC,CSARNSFSAAEVETQYF
.,.,TRBJ1-5,TRBV11-2,TGTGCCAGCAGCTTAGAAGGACGGGACAATCAGCCCCAGCATTTT,CASSLEGRDNQPQHF
.,few,TRBJ2-5,TRBV20-1,TGCAGTGCTAGAATGGAAACGTCGAGGGAGACCCAGTACTTC,CSARMETSRETQYF
.,few,TRBJ2-3,TRBV6-6,TGTGCCAGCAGTTACTCCACAGGGCTGAACACAGATACGCAGTATTTT,CASSYSTGLNTDTQYF
.,few,TRBJ2-4,TRBV1,TGCACCAGCAGCCAAGGACTAGAGGTCTACGGGGGAGCAGGGAACATTCAGTACTTC,CTSSQGLEVYGGAGNIQYF
.,few,TRBJ1-6,TRBV28,TGTGCCAGCAGTTTCAGGGGATCCGATTCACCCCTCCACTTT,CASSFRGSDSPLHF
.,.,TRBJ2-2,TRBV20-1,TGCAGTGCTAGAGAATTAGCGGATGCCACCGGGGAGCTGTTTTTT,CSARELADATGELFF
.,.,TRBJ2-3,TRBV5-1,TGCGCCAGTAGCCTTGAGTACGCAGATACGCAGTATTTT,CASSLEYADTQYF
TRBD2,.,TRBJ2-7,TRBV7-6,TGTGCCAGCGGAGGAAGACTAGCGGAGTCCTACGAGCAGTACTTC,CASGGRLAESYEQYF
TRBD2,few,TRBJ2-1,TRBV20-1,TGCAGTGCTAGAGGGGAGGGGCTAGCGGGGGCCTCCTACAATGAGCAGTTCTTC,CSARGEGLAGASYNEQFF
TRBD2,few,TRBJ2-1,TRBV7-2,TGCGCCAGCAGGACTAGCGGGGGGTCCAGGCAGTTCTTC,CASRTSGGSRQFF
.,.,TRBJ1-2,TRBV7-2,TGTGCCAGCAGCTTAAGGGGCAGGGACTACGGTGGCTACACCTTC,CASSLRGRDYGGYTF
.,few,TRBJ1-1,TRBV7-2,TGTGCCAGCAGCTCCGGGACAAAGAACACTGAAGCTTTCTTT,CASSSGTKNTEAFF
.,.,TRBJ2-1,TRBV5-6,TGTGCCAGCAGCTTTATTTGGGGGTTGAGGGAGCAGTTCTTC,CASSFIWGLREQFF
TRBD1,.,TRBJ2-7,TRBV5-6,TGTGCCAGCAGCCCAGGACAGGGGGCCTACTACGAGCAGTACTTC,CASSPGQGAYYEQYF
TRBD1,.,TRBJ2-3,TRBV7-9,TGTGCCAGCAGCTTAGACGGGACAGGGGCGGCAGATACGCAGTATTTT,CASSLDGTGAADTQYF
.,many,TRBJ2-3,TRBV27,TGTGCCAGGGCAGATACGCAGTATTTT,CARADTQYF
.,few,TRBJ2-7,TRBV27,TGTGCCAGCAGTTCTATCGAGACCTACGAGCAGTACTTC,CASSSIETYEQYF
TRBD2,.,TRBJ2-1,TRBV11-2,TGTGCCAGCAGCTTTATGCTAGCGGGAGTGAATGAGCAGTTCTTC,CASSFMLAGVNEQFF
.,.,TRBJ2-7,TRBV6-6,TGTGCCAGCAGTCAATCCTCCGGAAGCGCCGTCTACGAGCAGTACTTC,CASSQSSGSAVYEQYF
.,few,TRBJ1-1,TRBV6-2/TRBV6-3,TGTGCCAGCAGTTACGGGATTTTGGGAGCTGAAGCTTTCTTT,CASSYGILGAEAFF
.,.,TRBJ2-1,TRBV7-2,TGTGCCAGCAGCTTTGAAGGGCCATTAAAAAATGAGCAGTTCTTC,CASSFEGPLKNEQFF
.,.,TRBJ1-5,TRBV20-1,TGCAGTGCTAGAGCGGACATTAATCAGCCCCGGCATTTT,CSARADINQPRHF
.,.,TRBJ2-1,TRBV10-3,TGTGCCATCAGTGACTCCGTCGACAATGAGCAGTTCTTC,CAISDSVDNEQFF
TRBD2,.,TRBJ2-1,TRBV4-1,TGCGCCAGCAGCCAAGAACTTCTACGGGACTACCGTACCCAGTATGTGGAGCAGTTCTTC,CASSQELLRDYRTQYVEQFF
TRBD2,.,TRBJ2-3,TRBV29-1,TGCAGCGTTGAAGAAAATCCGGTCGGCGGGGGAGATACGCAGTATTTT,CSVEENPVGGGDTQYF
TRBD2,few,TRBJ2-1,TRBV12-3/TRBV12-4,TGTGCCAGCTTTCTCGATGGCGGGGGAAGGAATGAGCAGTTCTTC,CASFLDGGGRNEQFF
.,few,TRBJ2-7,TRBV6-5,TGTGCCAGCAGTTACTCGGATGGGGACGAGCAGTACTTC,CASSYSDGDEQYF
.,.,TRBJ1-1,TRBV18,TGTGCCAGCTCACCTTGGCAGGAGAACACTGAAGCTTTCTTT,CASSPWQENTEAFF
.,.,TRBJ2-5,TRBV4-3,TGCGCCAGCAGCCAAGCAACACGGGAGACCCAGTACTTC,CASSQATRETQYF
TRBD1,once,TRBJ1-2,TRBV12-3/TRBV12-4,TGTGCCAGCAGTACCGGGGACAGTCAGTATGGCTACACCTTC,CASSTGDSQYGYTF
TRBD1,.,TRBJ2-5,TRBV28,TGTGCCAGCAGTTCAACCGGGACAGCCAAAGAGCAGTACTTC,CASSSTGTAKEQYF
.,.,TRBJ2-1,TRBV9,TGTGCCAGCAGCGTAGAAGGGTCAGGTCAGGGCCGGAATGAGCAGTTCTTC,CASSVEGSGQGRNEQFF
.,.,TRBJ1-2,TRBV7-7,TGTGCTAGCAGCCAACGCGACCAGGGAGACGGTGGCTACACCTTC,CASSQRDQGDGGYTF
.,.,TRBJ2-5,TRBV12-3/TRBV12-4,TGTGCCAGCAGTTTTAGTGTCGGCAGAAATCGGCTCCAGCAGTACTTC,CASSFSVGRNRLQQYF
TRBD2,.,TRBJ2-3,TRBV12-3/TRBV12-4,TGTGCCAGCAACCGTGGAGCGGGACGCTCAGATACGCAGTATTTT,CASNRGAGRSDTQYF
.,few,TRBJ1-1,TRBV18,TGTGCCAGCTCCGGGGGATACATGAACACTGAAGCTTTCTTT,CASSGGYMNTEAFF
.,.,TRBJ2-7,TRBV29-1,TGCAGCGTGAAGGTTAACCTCCCCGACGAGCAGTACTTC,CSVKVNLPDEQYF
.,few,TRBJ2-5,TRBV20-1,TGCAGTGCTAGAGGTCTAGGAAGGGGAGGCGGGTACTTC,CSARGLGRGGGYF